This T cell receptor beta chain is from a study of Graves' ophthalmopathy and Graves' hyperthyroidism. Transcripts of RNA were the source for amplifying TCR beta CDR3 regions. The first round was an RT-PCR with HTBI primers, and the second round was a multiplex PCR. TCRdb fed the multiplex PCR reads into MiXCR, producing one record per CDR3 protein. The profile shows 600,000 to 950,000 distinct CDR3 sequences, 40% of them singletons. The CDR3 totals 18 residues. V was clipped by 1 base and J by 6 bases; unmatched bases: 16. CDR1 is SGHTA and CDR2 is FQGNSA in the germline V gene. This rearrangement joins TRBV7-2 to TRBJ2-7; TRBD1 matches at 9 bases. Input material: peripheral blood. The receptor was derived from an adult man with Graves' ophthalmopathy. This CDR3 is CASSLETGGGTASLEQYF. As DNA, the CDR3 is TGTGCCAGCAGCTTAGAGACAGGGGGGGGGACCGCTTCCCTCGAGCAGTACTTC.